This entry describes one T cell receptor beta chain. Its target is not known. The junction had 5 bases not matched to a gene; V was cut back by 6 bases and J by 4 bases. CDR1 and CDR2 from the germline V gene are MNHEY and SVGAGI. The CDR3 is 13 residues long. Methods used by the authors: Filtering differed for immunoSEQ, which gave only junction sequences without quality scores. The method was immunoSEQ multiplex PCR; TCRdb's version includes in-frame clones alone and lacks a portion of them. V, J and clone size are taken as reported in that table, and D and trimming were inferred from the DNA itself. Among millions of clones listed, approximately 92% were seen once. The data were obtained in a study of shared clonotypes between healthy human individuals. For the study at large: The donor group consisted of a couple of women and a few men, aged 18 to 49. Overall study results and limits: Clonotypes shared by all four donors outscored non-shared clonotypes in generation probability.

Sequencing was performed on naive CD4+ T cells sorted from blood. Subset specified: CD45RA+ positively selected. The TCR originated in a man aged 18 to 29 in good health. This chain links TRBV6-5 with TRBJ1-1, with 7 bases identical to TRBD1. CDR3 residues: CASSLRGATEAFF. The CDR3 nucleotides read TGTGCCAGCAGCCTCAGGGGGGCCACTGAAGCTTTCTTT.